These 21 T cell receptor beta chains were all obtained from the same sample, sequenced in a study of T cell responses to AZD1222 COVID-19 vaccine. TCRdb keeps only in-frame clones here, not all; method: immunoSEQ multiplex PCR. The data show roughly 180,000 clones, with 85% to 90% seen just once and approximately 6.9% held by the top ten. The material was peripheral blood, obtained on day 0 of AZD1222 vaccination. The source is an adult in good health.

This clone has more than one count but fewer than ten. The chain joins TRBV27 to TRBJ2-7; no clear D. The CDR3 length is 15 residues. V lost 2 bases, J lost 0 bases, and 11 bases lay in between. Germline CDR1 is MNHEY and CDR2 is SMNVEV (reference sequence). The CDR3 sequence: CASSLKEHLSYEQYF. CDR3 sequence (DNA): TGTGCCAGCAGTTTAAAAGAACACCTCTCCTACGAGCAGTACTTC.

This chain joins TRBV27 and TRBJ2-1; D is ambiguous. Trimming removed 3 bases from V and 10 bases from J, with 19 bases in between. Germline CDR1 reads MNHEY; CDR2 reads SMNVEV (reference sequence). This CDR3 is 15 amino acids long. CDR3 protein: CASSFPSSLHNEQFF. The CDR3 DNA reads TGTGCCAGCAGTTTCCCGTCCTCCCTCCATAACGAGCAGTTCTTC.

The chain employs TRBV20-1 and TRBJ1-2; D gene ambiguous. There are 12 residues in the CDR3. The V gene's germline CDR1 is DFQATT and CDR2 SNEGSKA (reference sequence). V was cut by 3 bases and J by 2 bases, with 7 bases left in between. The CDR3 nucleotides read TGCAGTGCTAGTGTCTCAAACTATGGCTACACCTTC. It codes for CSASVSNYGYTF.

V is TRBV15 and J is TRBJ2-7; maybe TRBD1 (6 bases). This CDR3 has 14 residues. The V end was cut by 5 bases, the J end by 0 bases, with 11 bases between. CDR1 and CDR2 (germline): LNHNV, YYDKDF (reference sequence). The CDR3 reads CATSEDSNSYEQYV. The CDR3, as DNA: TGTGCCACCAGCGAGGACAGCAACTCCTACGAGCAGTACGTC.

The rearrangement joins TRBV2 to TRBJ2-2, with 7 bases that match TRBD2. Losses at the gene ends were 10 bases for V and 1 base for J; bases not matched to a gene: 6. Germline assignment: CDR1 SNHLY and CDR2 FYNNEI. The CDR3 is made up of 14 amino acids. Here the CDR3 DNA reads TGTGCCACCAGGACTAGAATGAACACCGGGGAGCTGTTTTTT. Translation gives CATRTRMNTGELFF. Filled out from reference TRBV2 and TRBJ2-2, the complete variable domain reads EPEVTQTPSHQVTQMGQEVILRCVPISNHLYFYWYRQILGQKVEFLVSFYNNEISEKSEIFDDQFSVERPDGSNFTLKIRSTKLEDSAMYFCATRTRMNTGELFFGEGSRLTVL.

The chain is built from TRBV6-5 and TRBJ2-3; TRBD2 is a possible D gene (5 bases). CDR3 length: 16 residues. Deletions cut 2 bases from V and 2 bases from J, with 14 bases between. Germline-derived CDR1 and CDR2 are MNHEY and SVGAGI. The CDR3 loop reads CASSYQVTTNTDTQYF. The CDR3 DNA follows: TGTGCCAGCAGTTACCAGGTGACTACCAACACAGATACGCAGTATTTT.

This clone was detected only once. The V call is TRBV7-8, the J call TRBJ2-7, with D unresolved. Trimming stripped 5 bases from V and 1 base from J, with 6 bases between. Germline-derived CDR1 and CDR2 are SGHVS and FQNEAQ. The CDR3 has 12 residues. CDR3 protein: CASSPHSYEQYF. In DNA, the CDR3 is TGTGCCAGCAGCCCACATTCCTACGAGCAGTACTTC.

The DNA for the CDR3 is TGTGCCAGCGGCGGGGGCACAGATACGCAGTATTTT. Translated, it gives CASGGGTDTQYF. This chain connects TRBV7-3 to TRBJ2-3; weak D call: TRBD2 (6 bases). The CDR3 runs to 12 residues. Germline CDR1 SGHTA, CDR2 FQGTGA. The V end lost 8 bases, the J end lost 1 base, and 7 bases lay between the germline ends.

The rearrangement uses TRBV7-9 and TRBJ2-7; weak D call: TRBD1 (5 bases). Trimming shortened V by 3 bases and J by 5 bases, and 8 bases separated the two germline ends. The V gene's germline CDR1 is SEHNR and CDR2 FQNEAQ (reference sequence). The CDR3 runs 12 residues. The CDR3 DNA sequence: TGTGCCAGCAGCTTGCAGGGTAACGAGCAGTACTTC. Translation: CASSLQGNEQYF.

The chain links TRBV9 to TRBJ1-5, with D uncertain. CDR3 length equals 15 residues. Deletions cut 4 bases from V and 2 bases from J, with 13 bases between. CDR1 is SGDLS, CDR2 YYNGEE, per germline. The CDR3 region has the DNA TGTGCCAGCAGCCCGAGGGCTGGCGGCAATCAGCCCCAGCATTTT. Protein product: CASSPRAGGNQPQHF.

The chain uses TRBV28 and TRBJ2-4; 8 bases fit TRBD2. The junction had 9 bases not matched to a gene; V was cut back by 6 bases and J by 5 bases. Germline V gene lookup returns CDR1 MDHEN and CDR2 SYDVKM. This CDR3 spans 15 amino acids. The CDR3 here is CASSPLPGGENIQYF. The CDR3 nucleotides are TGTGCCAGCAGCCCTCTACCGGGGGGGGAAAACATTCAGTACTTC.

CDR3 coding DNA: TGTGCCAGCAGTCCCCAGGGGGGGCCATACAATGAGCAGTTCTTC. This translates into CASSPQGGPYNEQFF. The rearrangement links TRBV6-5 to TRBJ2-1; tentatively, D is TRBD1 or TRBD2 (7 bases each). The CDR3 loop spans 15 amino acids. Deletions cut 5 bases from V and 4 bases from J, with 15 bases between. CDR1 is MNHEY and CDR2 is SVGAGI in the germline V gene.

The chain is built from TRBV6-2 or TRBV6-3 and TRBJ1-1, with no clear D. The CDR3 loop spans 11 amino acids. Trimming removed 3 bases from V and 5 bases from J, with 4 bases in between. The germline V gene has CDR1 MNHEY and CDR2 SVGEGT. The CDR3: CASSYGTEAFF. The CDR3 bases are TGTGCCAGCAGTTATGGAACTGAAGCTTTCTTT.

The chain couples TRBV10-3 to TRBJ2-7, with D possibly being TRBD1 (5 bases). The CDR3 runs to 14 residues. The germline CDR1 and CDR2 sequences are ENHRY and SYGVKD. Deletions cut 3 bases from V and 2 bases from J, with 11 bases between. Here the CDR3 reads CAISDPGPPYEQYF. Here the CDR3 DNA reads TGTGCCATCAGTGATCCAGGGCCCCCCTACGAGCAGTACTTC.

This sequence joins TRBV6-5 and TRBJ2-3; 7 bases are a match to TRBD1. V lost 6 bases, J lost 2 bases, and 8 bases stayed unmatched. CDR3 length: 15 residues. Germline CDR1 and CDR2: MNHEY and SVGAGI. The DNA of the CDR3 is TGTGCCAGCAGAGTTTTGACAGGGACCACAGATACGCAGTATTTT. This codes for CASRVLTGTTDTQYF.

The chain recombines TRBV5-8 with TRBJ1-2, with D possibly matching TRBD1 (5 bases). Germline loops: CDR1 SGHTS, CDR2 YDEGEE. The CDR3 consists of 14 residues. The ends were cut back, 5 bases at V and 1 base at J, with 12 bases in the middle. As DNA, the CDR3 is TGTGCCAGCAGTCGAATGACAGTTAACTATGGCTACACCTTC. It translates to CASSRMTVNYGYTF.

In this sample, this clone turned up once. The chain has TRBV4-2 and TRBJ2-3; D is ambiguous. Germline V gives CDR1 LGHNA, CDR2 YNFKEQ. This CDR3 has 16 residues. Deletions cut 0 bases from V and 0 bases from J, with 10 bases between. This CDR3 reads CASSQENGRSTDTQYF. The CDR3 region has the DNA TGTGCCAGCAGCCAAGAAAACGGAAGGAGCACAGATACGCAGTATTTT.

The chain links TRBV7-9 to TRBJ1-6; 11 bases align to TRBD1. The trim removed 4 bases at V and 6 bases at J, leaving 2 bases unmatched. CDR3 length equals 15 residues. Germline-derived CDR1 and CDR2 are SEHNR and FQNEAQ (reference sequence). CDR3 bases: TGTGCCAGCAGCTGGGGGACAGGGGGTAATTCACCCCTCCACTTT. This sequence encodes CASSWGTGGNSPLHF.

The gene calls are TRBV9 and TRBJ2-5; perhaps TRBD2 as D (5 bases). CDR3 length: 15 residues. Trimming cost V 0 bases and J 5 bases, with 14 bases left between them. Germline V gives CDR1 SGDLS, CDR2 YYNGEE. In nucleotides, the CDR3 is TGTGCCAGCAGCGTAGTTCCGGGGTTCGCGGAGACCCAGTACTTC. Protein product: CASSVVPGFAETQYF. Together with reference TRBV9 and TRBJ2-5, the CDR3 gives the full variable domain: DSGVTQTPKHLITATGQRVTLRCSPRSGDLSVYWYQQSLDQGLQFLIQYYNGEERAKGNILERFSAQQFPDLHSELNLSSLELGDSALYFCASSVVPGFAETQYFGPGTRLLVL.

The rearrangement joins TRBV7-9 to TRBJ1-3; TRBD1 is a possible D gene (6 bases). Trimming stripped 0 bases from V and 5 bases from J, with 14 bases between. Per the germline V gene, CDR1 is SEHNR and CDR2 is FQNEAQ (reference sequence). There are 16 residues in the CDR3. The CDR3 nucleotides are TGTGCCAGCAGCTTAGCGTTCGGGGGCGAAAGAAACACCATATATTTT. Protein: CASSLAFGGERNTIYF.

The chain combines TRBV6-6 with TRBJ1-5; D may be TRBD1 (5 bases). The CDR3 runs to 15 residues. V lost 5 bases and J 0 bases, leaving 11 bases between the germline ends. Germline-derived CDR1 and CDR2 are MNHNY and SVGAGI (reference sequence). Written as DNA, the CDR3 is TGTGCCAGCAGTCCAGACAGCCCTAGCAATCAGCCCCAGCATTTT. This sequence encodes CASSPDSPSNQPQHF.